The sequence of this TCR beta chain was determined in a study of blood T cells in healthy people across ages. This CDR3 has 15 amino acids. Germline V CDR1 and CDR2: SGHTA, FQGNSA. Together with a sample-barcoded 5' primer, a J-beta primer mix was included in a second PCR lasting roughly 6 to 12 cycles. TCRdb ran MiXCR on the 5' RACE reads and lists one entry per CDR3 protein. The sample contains about 570,000 distinct CDR3 sequences, roughly a quarter of which appear only once. The sample holds a few counts of this clonotype. This sample also belongs to another study, concerning T cells of mothers and their children.

This clonotype was obtained from a boy aged 2 to 10 in good health. The sequenced sample was blood. The chain uses TRBV7-2 and TRBJ2-5, with D uncertain. The end of the DNA aligns better with TRBJ2-1, so the J call may be wrong. The CDR3 bases are TGTGCCAGCAGCCCGAGGCGGAACTATAACAATGAGCAGTTCTTC. As protein: CASSPRRNYNNEQFF.